This T cell receptor beta chain was sequenced in a study of T cells after posttransplantation cyclophosphamide. Study results and caveats: After PTCy, TRB diversity resembled that of CNI/methotrexate controls. TRB overlap between skin or GI tissue T cells and blood was limited. Donor CD8+ memory clones often dominated recipient blood repertoires at later times.

Trimming at V came to 4 bases and at J to 4 bases, leaving 7 bases not matched to a gene. The CDR3 is made up of 14 amino acids. Germline values: CDR1 SGDLS, CDR2 YYNGEE. Cells defined as naive were viable CD3+CD4+ or CD3+CD8+ and CCR7+CD45RA+CD45RO-CD95-CD27+CD28+. Peripheral blood was collected from the related graft donor on the marrow donation day. As regards this clone: Its antigen is as yet unknown.

Profiled with immunoSEQ multiplex PCR; TCRdb holds only in-frame clones, not every one. Of 30,000 or so clones in the sample, about 90% were seen once. This clonotype was obtained from a woman in her fifties or sixties in good health, CMV-negative, and a related stem cell transplant donor. The chain carries TRBV9 and TRBJ1-2, with TRBD1 matching over 7 bases. The specimen sequenced was naive CD4+ T cells sorted from PBMCs. CDR3 amino acids: CASSKIGQVYGYTF. CDR3 in DNA: TGTGCCAGCAGCAAAATCGGACAGGTCTATGGCTACACCTTC.